Presented here are 19 T cell receptor beta chains from one specimen sequenced in a study of T-cell reconstitution after alpha-beta-depleted transplantation in children. Unique molecular identifiers were built into the TCRbeta library. TCRdb processed the PCR reads anew with MiXCR; each CDR3 protein has one entry. Of 750,000 to 950,000 distinct CDR3 sequences in the sample, approximately 15% were seen once. Specimen: PBMCs, mostly from graft donor cells, collected 360 days after TCRalphabeta/CD19-depleted stem cell transplant. The receptors derive from a male patient between 10 and 17 years old who had a stem cell transplant for acute lymphoblastic leukemia, so the T cells may come from the graft donor.

This clonotype was seen ten or more times. V is TRBV5-1 and J is TRBJ2-1, with a weak D call TRBD2 (6 bases). V was clipped by 0 bases and J by 7 bases, with 17 bases between them. Germline V lookup: CDR1 SGHRS, CDR2 YFSETQ. The CDR3 consists of 16 residues. The CDR3 here is CASSLGTGHGGNEQFF. CDR3 DNA: TGCGCCAGCAGCTTGGGGACCGGGCATGGGGGGAATGAGCAGTTCTTC.

At least ten counts were recorded for this clonotype. The rearrangement joins TRBV4-1 to TRBJ2-3, with 9 positions matching TRBD2. Trimming took 3 bases from V and 2 from J; bases not matched to a gene: 9. CDR1 MGHRA and CDR2 YSYEKL come from the germline V gene. The CDR3 is 17 amino acids. The CDR3 loop is CASSHGNSGGTTDTQYF. The CDR3 bases are TGCGCCAGCAGCCACGGGAATAGCGGGGGAACCACAGATACGCAGTATTTT.

This clonotype was counted a few times. The rearrangement links TRBV5-1 to TRBJ2-5; 8 bases are shared with TRBD1. The CDR3 is 15 amino acids. J lost 1 base, V lost 3 bases, and 5 bases had no gene match. Germline-derived CDR1 and CDR2 are SGHRS and YFSETQ. The CDR3, as DNA: TGCGCCAGCAGCTCTGATGGGACAGGCCAAGAGACCCAGTACTTC. It encodes CASSSDGTGQETQYF.

This clonotype was seen a few times. The chain carries TRBV18 and TRBJ2-1; 10 positions agree with TRBD2. Trimming removed 0 bases from V and 10 bases from J; junction bases left unmatched: 9. The CDR3 has 16 residues. CDR1 is KGHSH and CDR2 is LQKENI in the germline V gene. This chain's CDR3 is CASSPPGVAGGIEQFF. The CDR3 coding sequence is TGTGCCAGCTCACCACCGGGTGTAGCGGGAGGAATCGAGCAGTTCTTC.

This clonotype was observed a handful of times. The chain has TRBV29-1 and TRBJ2-7; unclear D gene. The V end was cut by 4 bases, the J end by 3 bases, with 7 bases between. The CDR3 spans 11 residues. In germline, CDR1 is SQVTM, CDR2 ANQGSEA. This CDR3 reads CSVVADYEQYF. In DNA form, the CDR3 reads TGCAGCGTTGTGGCGGACTACGAGCAGTACTTC.

This clonotype was found a few times. CDR3 DNA: TGTGCCAGCAGCACCGTTGGTGGCTACACCTTC. This translates into CASSTVGGYTF. The chain combines TRBV7-8 with TRBJ1-2; no reliable D call. CDR1 is SGHVS and CDR2 is FQNEAQ in the germline V gene. Trimming stripped 5 bases from V and 7 bases from J, with 8 bases between. The CDR3 has 11 amino acids.

At least ten counts were recorded for this clonotype. This chain uses TRBV29-1 with TRBJ2-7; TRBD1 agrees at 9 bases. There are 13 residues in the CDR3. With 6 bases clipped from V and 6 bases from J, the junction kept 9 bases outside the gene matches. Germline values: CDR1 SQVTM, CDR2 ANQGSEA. The CDR3 here is CSVGTGIALEQYF. In DNA, the CDR3 is TGCAGCGTGGGGACAGGGATTGCTCTCGAGCAGTACTTC.

This clonotype appeared a few times. This sequence joins TRBV6-1 and TRBJ1-5; perhaps TRBD1 as D (6 bases). From germline, CDR1 is MNHNS and CDR2 SASEGT. The CDR3 runs to 13 residues. Trimming shortened V by 6 bases and J by 9 bases, and 15 bases separated the two germline ends. CDR3 DNA sequence: TGTGCCAGCAGCCCGACAGGTTCTCGGCCCCAGCATTTT. This encodes CASSPTGSRPQHF.

This clonotype was found many times. The chain joins TRBV20-1 to TRBJ2-3, with D possibly matching TRBD2 (5 bases). Germline CDR1 reads DFQATT; CDR2 reads SNEGSKA (reference sequence). Trimming took 5 bases from V and 5 from J, leaving 17 bases between them. This CDR3 contains 14 residues. CDR3 sequence reads: CSARDLFLRDTQYF. DNA for the CDR3: TGCAGTGCTCGGGATCTTTTCCTTCGAGATACGCAGTATTTT.

V and J are TRBV7-9 and TRBJ2-7; 10 bases fit TRBD1. CDR3 length: 15 amino acids. Trimming took 5 bases from V and 6 from J; bases not matched to a gene: 10. From germline, CDR1 is SEHNR and CDR2 FQNEAQ (reference sequence). The CDR3 spells CASSLPGTGEAEQYF. The CDR3 DNA sequence: TGTGCCAGCAGCCTACCCGGGACAGGGGAAGCCGAGCAGTACTTC. The whole variable domain, filled in from reference TRBV7-9 and TRBJ2-7, reads DTGVSQNPRHKITKRGQNVTFRCDPISEHNRLYWYRQTLGQGPEFLTYFQNEAQLEKSRLLSDRFSAERPKGSFSTLEIQRTEQGDSAMYLCASSLPGTGEAEQYFGPGTRLTVT.

CDR3 protein: CATSDSQDRHETQYF. CDR3 bases: TGTGCCACCAGCGACTCCCAGGATAGGCACGAGACCCAGTACTTC. This rearrangement joins TRBV15 to TRBJ2-5; D is unclear. The germline gives CDR1 LNHNV, CDR2 YYDKDF (reference sequence). V lost 5 bases and J lost 5, with 18 bases in between. The CDR3 is made up of 15 amino acids.

In this sample, this clonotype turned up a few times. V and J are TRBV2 and TRBJ1-5; the D is unclear. Germline V gives CDR1 SNHLY, CDR2 FYNNEI. The CDR3 is 14 residues long. Trimming cost V 4 bases and J 1 base, with 8 bases left between them. The chain's CDR3 is CASSGRGSNQPQHF. The DNA of the CDR3 is TGTGCCAGCAGTGGTAGAGGGAGCAATCAGCCCCAGCATTTT.

This clonotype was observed many times. V gene TRBV7-9 combines with J gene TRBJ2-1; D may correspond to TRBD1 or TRBD2 (5 bases each). The CDR3 extends over 16 amino acids. Per the germline V gene, CDR1 is SEHNR and CDR2 is FQNEAQ (reference sequence). Trimming pared 0 bases from V and 4 bases from J, leaving 13 bases between. CDR3: CASSLALGDVYNEQFF. CDR3 coding DNA: TGTGCCAGCAGCTTAGCGCTGGGGGACGTTTACAATGAGCAGTTCTTC.

This clonotype was detected only a few times. This chain links TRBV13 with TRBJ2-7, with a weak D call TRBD2 (6 bases). Germline CDR1 PRHDT, CDR2 FYEKMQ (reference sequence). The CDR3 runs 15 residues. Between the trimmed V and J ends, which lost 6 bases and 2 bases, there was a span of 17 bases. The CDR3 here is CASRRRGATTYEQYF. The CDR3 nucleotides are TGTGCCAGCAGACGCCGCGGGGCGACGACCTACGAGCAGTACTTC.

The CDR3 sequence: CASSRASGANVLTF. The CDR3 DNA reads as TGTGCCAGCAGCAGGGCCTCTGGGGCCAACGTCCTGACTTTC. This chain links TRBV2 with TRBJ2-6; TRBD1 might be the D (5 bases). The CDR3 totals 14 residues. Germline loops: CDR1 SNHLY, CDR2 FYNNEI. Trimming took off 6 bases at V and 0 bases at J, with 6 bases between the two ends. Drawing the rest from reference TRBV2 and TRBJ2-6, the complete variable domain is EPEVTQTPSHQVTQMGQEVILRCVPISNHLYFYWYRQILGQKVEFLVSFYNNEISEKSEIFDDQFSVERPDGSNFTLKIRSTKLEDSAMYFCASSRASGANVLTFGAGSRLTVL.

The chain recombines TRBV20-1 with TRBJ2-4; TRBD2 is a possible D gene (5 bases). CDR3 length: 14 residues. CDR1 is DFQATT, CDR2 SNEGSKA, per germline (reference sequence). V dropped 3 bases and J dropped 7 bases, with 16 bases sitting between them. CDR3 residues: CSASWRVGINIQYF. The CDR3, as DNA: TGCAGTGCTAGTTGGCGTGTCGGGATTAACATTCAGTACTTC.

A few counts support this clonotype. The rearrangement joins TRBV4-1 to TRBJ2-7; D ambiguous. The CDR3 is made up of 15 amino acids. Trimming cost V 4 bases and J 1 base, with 14 bases left between them. The germline V gene encodes CDR1 MGHRA and CDR2 YSYEKL. The CDR3 nucleotides read TGCGCCAGCAGCCCTGACCCGGCAGGTTCCTACGAGCAGTACTTC. This codes for CASSPDPAGSYEQYF.

This clonotype has only a few counts. The chain joins TRBV9 to TRBJ2-5, with D uncertain. Germline values: CDR1 SGDLS, CDR2 YYNGEE. The V gene lost 4 bases and the J gene lost 1 base, with 11 bases spanning the gap. The CDR3 has 14 amino acids. CDR3 coding DNA: TGTGCCAGCAGCCGTCTTCCTATCCAAGAGACCCAGTACTTC. This gives the protein CASSRLPIQETQYF.

The V and J genes are TRBV5-1 and TRBJ2-2; D gene uncertain. Germline V gene lookup returns CDR1 SGHRS and CDR2 YFSETQ. Trimming left V 1 base short and J 5 bases short, with 9 bases between. The CDR3 has 14 residues. The CDR3 DNA sequence: TGCGCCAGCAGCTTGCAGGAGTTGACCGGGGAGCTGTTTTTT. It codes for CASSLQELTGELFF.